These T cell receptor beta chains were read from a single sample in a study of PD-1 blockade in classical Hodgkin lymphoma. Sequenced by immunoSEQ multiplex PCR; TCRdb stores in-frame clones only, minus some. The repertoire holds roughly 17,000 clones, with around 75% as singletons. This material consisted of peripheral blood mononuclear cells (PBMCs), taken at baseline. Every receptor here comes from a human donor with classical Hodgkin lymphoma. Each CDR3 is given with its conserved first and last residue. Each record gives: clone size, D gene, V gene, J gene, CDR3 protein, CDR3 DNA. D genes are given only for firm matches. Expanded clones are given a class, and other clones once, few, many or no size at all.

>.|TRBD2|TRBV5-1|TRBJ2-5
CARSGGGIPQETQYF
TGCGCCCGCAGCGGGGGGGGGATTCCCCAAGAGACCCAGTACTTC
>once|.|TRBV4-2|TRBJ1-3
CASSQDGGPTNTIYF
TGTGCCAGCAGCCAAGATGGGGGCCCAACAAACACCATATATTTT
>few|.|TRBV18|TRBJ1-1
CASSREGKNTEAFF
TGTGCCAGCTCACGAGAGGGGAAGAACACTGAAGCTTTCTTT
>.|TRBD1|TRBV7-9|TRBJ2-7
CASSSDREVWHEQYF
TGTGCCAGCAGCTCTGACAGGGAAGTCTGGCACGAGCAGTACTTC
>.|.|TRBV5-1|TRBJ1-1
CASSLASFTEAFF
TGCGCCAGCAGCTTGGCGTCTTTCACTGAAGCTTTCTTT
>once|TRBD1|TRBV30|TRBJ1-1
CAWSAGTGANEAFF
TGTGCCTGGAGTGCCGGGACAGGGGCAAATGAAGCTTTCTTT
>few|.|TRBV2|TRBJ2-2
CASSVVLNTGELFF
TGTGCCAGCAGTGTAGTACTAAACACCGGGGAGCTGTTTTTT
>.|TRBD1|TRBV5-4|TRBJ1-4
CASSFSGQGKATNEKLFF
TGTGCCAGCAGCTTCTCCGGACAGGGAAAAGCAACTAATGAAAAACTGTTTTTT
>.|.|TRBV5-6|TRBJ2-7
CASSWGGDSYEQYF
TGTGCCAGCAGCTGGGGTGGTGACAGCTACGAGCAGTACTTC
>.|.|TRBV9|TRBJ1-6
CASSVEAAENSPLHF
TGTGCCAGCAGCGTAGAGGCAGCGGAAAATTCACCCCTCCACTTT
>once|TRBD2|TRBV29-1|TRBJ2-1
CSVRATSGSGHEQFF
TGCAGCGTTCGCGCGACTAGCGGGAGTGGTCATGAGCAGTTCTTC
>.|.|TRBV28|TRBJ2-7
CATIPPTEPPYEQYF
TGTGCCACTATCCCCCCGACGGAACCCCCCTACGAGCAGTACTTC
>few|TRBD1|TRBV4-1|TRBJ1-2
CASSQEGAGYGYTF
TGCGCCAGCAGCCAGGAGGGGGCTGGCTATGGCTACACCTTC
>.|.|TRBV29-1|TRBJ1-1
CSVPKQGGGNTEAFF
TGCAGCGTTCCCAAACAGGGAGGGGGAAACACTGAAGCTTTCTTT
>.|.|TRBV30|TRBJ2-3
CACPGVSTDTQYF
TGTGCCTGTCCTGGGGTTAGCACAGATACGCAGTATTTT
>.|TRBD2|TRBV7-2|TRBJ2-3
CASSLVPSGSRTDTQYF
TGTGCCAGCAGCTTAGTCCCTAGCGGGAGTCGAACAGATACGCAGTATTTT
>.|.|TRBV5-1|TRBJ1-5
CASRRGEGNQPQHF
TGCGCCAGCAGGCGAGGGGAGGGCAATCAGCCCCAGCATTTT
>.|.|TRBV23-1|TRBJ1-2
CASIETGNYGYTF
TGCGCCAGCATTGAGACAGGTAACTATGGCTACACCTTC
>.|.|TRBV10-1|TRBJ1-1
CASSESGFGAGDEAFF
TGCGCCAGCAGTGAGTCGGGATTCGGGGCTGGGGATGAAGCTTTCTTT
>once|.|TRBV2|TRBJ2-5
CASSPREGGAGTQYF
TGTGCCAGCAGTCCCCGTGAGGGGGGCGCGGGGACCCAGTACTTC
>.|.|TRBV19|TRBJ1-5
CASSIYATPNKQPQHF
TGTGCCAGTAGTATTTACGCCACCCCAAACAAACAGCCCCAGCATTTT
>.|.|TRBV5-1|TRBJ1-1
CASRPQDRLNTEAFF
TGCGCCAGCAGACCTCAGGACAGATTGAACACTGAAGCTTTCTTT
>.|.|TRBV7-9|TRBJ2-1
CASRGDPPYNEQFF
TGTGCCAGCAGAGGTGACCCCCCCTACAATGAGCAGTTCTTC
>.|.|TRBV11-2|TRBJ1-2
CASSHGGADYGYTF
TGTGCCAGCAGCCATGGGGGCGCGGACTATGGCTACACCTTC
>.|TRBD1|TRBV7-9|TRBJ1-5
CASSPGTGGRNQPQHF
TGTGCCAGCAGCCCTGGGACAGGGGGCCGCAATCAGCCCCAGCATTTT
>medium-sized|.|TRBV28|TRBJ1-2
CASFRVNYGYTF
TGTGCCAGCTTCAGGGTCAACTATGGCTACACCTTC
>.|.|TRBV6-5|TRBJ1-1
CASRSRGGYTEAFF
TGTGCCAGCAGATCAAGGGGGGGCTACACTGAAGCTTTCTTT
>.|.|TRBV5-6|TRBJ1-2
CASSLSGTNYGYTF
TGTGCCAGCAGCTTATCAGGAACTAACTATGGCTACACCTTC
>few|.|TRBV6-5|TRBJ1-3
CASSTTLSGNTIYF
TGTGCCAGCAGTACCACCCTGTCTGGAAACACCATATATTTT
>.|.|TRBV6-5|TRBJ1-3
CASRENSHSGNTIYF
TGTGCCAGCAGAGAGAACTCACATTCGGGGAACACCATATATTTT
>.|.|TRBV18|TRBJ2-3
CASSPQAVPTTDTQYF
TGTGCCAGCTCACCACAAGCGGTACCCACCACAGATACGCAGTATTTT
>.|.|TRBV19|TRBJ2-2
CASSLGTGSGGELFF
TGTGCCAGTAGTCTGGGGACGGGGTCTGGCGGGGAGCTGTTTTTT
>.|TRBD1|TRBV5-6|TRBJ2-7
CASSFGTGSYEQYF
TGTGCCAGCAGCTTCGGGACAGGAAGCTACGAGCAGTACTTC
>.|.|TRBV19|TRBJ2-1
CASSPLPGSPDEQFF
TGTGCCAGTAGTCCTCTCCCCGGGTCCCCCGATGAGCAGTTCTTC
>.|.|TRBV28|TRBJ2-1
CASSPYLRGHSEQFF
TGTGCCAGCAGTCCCTATCTCCGGGGCCATTCTGAGCAGTTCTTC
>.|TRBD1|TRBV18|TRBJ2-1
CASSSQGALSNEQFF
TGTGCCAGCTCATCACAGGGGGCGCTTTCCAATGAGCAGTTCTTC
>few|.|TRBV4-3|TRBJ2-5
CASSQEIWGYQETQYF
TGCGCCAGCAGCCAAGAGATTTGGGGGTACCAAGAGACCCAGTACTTC
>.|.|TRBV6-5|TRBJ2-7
CASSYRDKDEQYF
TGTGCCAGCAGTTACAGGGATAAGGACGAGCAGTACTTC
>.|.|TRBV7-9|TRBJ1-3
CASSLEGTLSGNTIYF
TGTGCCAGCAGCCTCGAGGGAACCCTCTCTGGAAACACCATATATTTT
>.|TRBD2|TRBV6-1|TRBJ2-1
CASSEGLAGGSYNEQFF
TGTGCCAGCAGTGAAGGACTAGCGGGGGGCTCCTACAATGAGCAGTTCTTC
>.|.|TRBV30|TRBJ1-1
CAWSVAGNTEAFF
TGTGCCTGGAGTGTAGCTGGGAACACTGAAGCTTTCTTT
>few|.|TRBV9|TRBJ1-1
CASSVVGGGTEAFF
TGTGCCAGCAGCGTAGTGGGAGGGGGCACTGAAGCTTTCTTT